These 4 T cell receptor beta chains were sequenced from one sample in a study of CD8 T cells in Susac syndrome. Random hexamers were used to reverse transcribe roughly 0.5 to 1 ug of RNA. TCRdb used MiXCR to reprocess the immunoSEQ multiplex PCR reads, holding one entry per CDR3 protein. The repertoire has some 130,000 distinct CDR3 sequences, roughly 94% of them found once; the top ten carry 0.18%. The sample taken for sequencing was CD8+ T cells from PBMCs. The receptor set was obtained from a human donor with Susac syndrome.

This clonotype was seen just once. The DNA for the CDR3 is TGCGCCAGCAGCCAAGGCACAGGGGGCTATGGCTACACCTTC. This gives the protein CASSQGTGGYGYTF. This sequence joins TRBV4-1 and TRBJ1-2; 8 bases are shared with TRBD1. Germline V gives CDR1 MGHRA, CDR2 YSYEKL. CDR3 length: 14 residues. After removal of 1 base from V and 4 bases from J, the junction contained 2 bases not matched to a gene.

Here the CDR3 reads CASSMSAGDLSGANVLTF. CDR3 in DNA: TGTGCCAGTAGTATGTCAGCGGGCGACCTCTCTGGGGCCAACGTCCTGACTTTC. This chain joins TRBV19 and TRBJ2-6; D might be TRBD2 (6 bases). Germline loops: CDR1 LNHDA, CDR2 SQIVND (reference sequence). V shed 3 bases and J shed 0 bases, with 15 bases lying between them. There are 18 residues in the CDR3.

V is TRBV29-1 and J is TRBJ1-2; possible D gene TRBD1, 5 bases. CDR1 and CDR2 (germline): SQVTM, ANQGSEA. The V gene lost 5 bases and the J gene lost 4 bases, with 23 bases spanning the gap. The CDR3 length is 16 residues. The CDR3 protein is CSVNSFAGELGYGYTF. In DNA, the CDR3 is TGCAGCGTTAACTCCTTCGCGGGGGAGTTGGGCTATGGCTACACCTTC.

The sample holds one count of this clonotype. The V and J genes are TRBV25-1 and TRBJ1-5; D gene unclear. Germline V CDR1 and CDR2: MGHDK, SYGVNS. The CDR3 spans 15 residues. V lost 2 bases to trimming and J lost 0 bases, with 8 bases between them. This CDR3 reads CASSELGSSNQPQHF. The DNA of the CDR3 is TGTGCCAGCAGTGAACTCGGGAGTAGCAATCAGCCCCAGCATTTT.